This TCR beta chain is from a study of cytomegalovirus exposure and HLA in healthy donors (dated 2017 in TCRdb). General notes on the study: An earlier analysis of about 560 of the donors reported about 280 Gb of sequence data and about 120 million unique TCR beta sequences obtained from about 180 million T cells. About 300 gigabases of sequencing data and 78 million or so unique TCR sequences were included in an early release covering roughly 600 HLA-typed donors. Of the roughly 400 genotyped donors, over 65% fell in the genetic ancestry cluster associated with self-reported Caucasian donors. The study aimed to test whether signatures of past pathogen exposure could be identified by cataloging public T cell receptors. The T cell repertoires of about 700 subjects were profiled by immunosequencing and related to cytomegalovirus serostatus. A separate validation cohort of roughly 110 different subjects was used in addition to the 666-subject first cohort. To predict cytomegalovirus infection status, the study brought together high-throughput TCR immunosequencing, statistical association of individual TCRs with disease status, and machine learning. In a later analysis, previously published TCR beta repertoires from about 640 donors were re-analyzed and high-resolution HLA genotyping was added so that TCR occurrence patterns could be studied. Rather than using new phenotypic data, the later analysis identified candidate immune exposures from TCR beta sequences and from how often those sequences occurred across donors. To decide whether each TCR beta V gene segment behaved as functional or pseudogenic, an earlier analysis of some 600 of the donors relied on high-throughput TCR beta sequencing. Donor age, sex, ethnicity and CMV serostatus were compiled alongside the repertoire data. In a later genetic analysis, genome-wide SNP genotypes for about 55% of the 666 donors were used, and that subset was treated as a discovery cohort. All discovery cohort repertoires had been generated using a single sequencing platform. Class I and class II HLA loci were covered by the typing at four-digit resolution. The number of donors typed differed by locus, with roughly 620-630 for A, B, C, DRB1 and DQB1, 522 for DQA1, 600 to 610 for DPA1, and some 440 for DPB1. Several DR-DQ haplotypes were handled as single units for association and clustering, since linkage in the cohort was strong. Across 300 to 500 genotyped donors of the cohort, an average of about 240,000 unique TCR beta nucleotide sequences per donor were sequenced, and 15% to 20% of those sequences were non-productive. Broad study findings and their caveats: Most TCR sequences were seen in very few donors, while some public TCRs were found in many individuals. Linkage disequilibrium might explain the correlated functional status among segregating V segments, but an unknown experimental factor could not be ruled out. In a later genetic analysis, fewer N-insertions in productive TCRs were reported among donors in an Asian-associated ancestry cluster than the roughly 640-donor mean. In a later analysis, HLA-associated TCR beta chains were found to be more clonally expanded and to have lower generation probabilities than equally common non-associated chains. A further reported finding was that TCR beta sequences accurately predicted the HLA-A and HLA-B alleles for most subjects in the first cohort. A later genetic analysis associated a missense DCLRE1C variant with V-gene and J-gene trimming of TCR beta chains, and an independent cohort replicated the association. The 87-base-pair reads could not distinguish some IMGT-functional V segments, including TRBV6-2 and TRBV6-3, so those segments were excluded. When HLA alleles, especially DR and DQ, strongly co-occurred, attributing TCR associations to individual alleles was difficult. A cluster of highly shared sequence variants was judged likely to represent a technical artifact of the sequencing pipeline. This cohort had only TCR beta chains sequenced, and the lack of alpha or paired-chain data limited which features could be detected. An earlier analysis of some 560 of the donors showed that most TCR beta V segments appeared in productive rearrangements either about 87% or about 30% of the time, which broadly matched IMGT annotations. A later analysis associated 15,000 to 20,000 TCR beta sequences with specific HLA alleles at a false discovery rate of 0.05. In vitro tests confirmed that three of the cytomegalovirus-associated TCR beta chains recognize cytomegalovirus antigens. Because HLA typing was unavailable for some donors at each locus, only the typed subset was used in association tests. In both the original and validation cohorts, the classifier was reported to diagnose cytomegalovirus status with high specificity and sensitivity. The study listed 170 or so TCR beta chains as associated with cytomegalovirus. It was suggested by the authors that the approach could potentially be generalized to other disease states and immunological phenotypes. According to a later analysis, most CMV-associated TCR beta chains appeared to be HLA-restricted, and the HLA associations seemed to be driven largely by CMV exposure. Because counts were too low, seventeen rarely observed V segments, including chromosome 9 orphons, were left out of the earlier analysis of about 500 of the donors. Sequencing depth was assumed to be roughly uniform across donors in the presence/absence analyses, though that assumption may not hold. In a later analysis, several top co-occurrence clusters were reported to appear linked to parvovirus B19, influenza, CMV and Epstein-Barr virus. The only immune exposure information available for the cohort was CMV serostatus. A later analysis found that TCR association rates varied across HLA loci, with DRB1 alleles showing the most associated TCRs and HLA-C alleles the fewest.

The library was obtained by the immunoSEQ multiplex PCR assay. The multiplex PCR relied on a mix of 60 forward primers for TCR Vbeta segments and 13 reverse primers for TCR Jbeta segments. Amplification of the CDR3 region of rearranged TCR beta genes was performed with a multiplex PCR assay on genomic DNA. Amplified TCR beta libraries were sequenced as 87-base-pair reads on the Illumina HiSeq System. Concerning the study's data processing: In a later analysis, about 80 million unique TCR beta chains were counted across the 666 repertoires, and roughly 11 million of these chains were shared by at least two donors. Raw reads were error-corrected and collapsed into unique sequences by a nearest-neighbor algorithm in which closely related sequences were merged to remove PCR and sequencing errors. Alignment of CDR3 sequences to IMGT reference sequences was used to assign V, D and J gene segments. Each retained sequence needed at least a six-nucleotide match to both a V gene segment and a J gene segment. A rearrangement was called productive if the CDR3 had no stop codons and remained in frame with V and J, and every other rearrangement was called non-productive. CDR3 was defined by IMGT convention, running from the second conserved V-encoded cysteine to the conserved J-encoded phenylalanine. The earlier analysis of fewer than 750 of the donors excluded sequences that lacked an unambiguous match to a single V gene segment. An earlier analysis of fewer than 650 of the donors classified V segments as functional when productive rearrangements were above 56.7% and as segregating when the standard deviation between donors was above 5%. A statistical classification framework was built to diagnose cytomegalovirus status from the catalog of TCR beta chain sequences. V and J gene assignment, in a later analysis, came from comparing TCR nucleotide sequences with IMGT/GENE-DB human TR gene sequences. A later analysis assigned CDR3 sequences and most-parsimonious VDJ recombination scenarios with the TCRdist pipeline. In a later analysis, every TCR beta chain was defined by the combination of its CDR3 amino acid sequence and its V-gene family, and reads without a unique V-gene family were dropped. As a way to deal with suspected cross-contamination and a sequencing artifact, a later analysis dropped 592 nucleotide sequences that were highly shared and had low generation probability. In a later analysis, a clonal expansion index was calculated for each public chain from normalized within-repertoire ranks of inferred template counts. In a later analysis, generation probabilities were computed using a VDJ recombination model fitted to out-of-frame rearrangements, and the results were checked against IGoR. Hypergeometric tests were used in a later analysis to score TCR-TCR, TCR-HLA and TCR-CMV co-occurrence, with a repertoire-size bias correction applied to the TCR pairs. False discovery rates were estimated in a later analysis by permuting HLA or CMV assignments 20 times. In a later analysis, co-occurring TCRs were grouped using DBSCAN, and TCRdist sequence similarity was added for clustering within HLA-allele-positive subsets. For co-occurrence clustering, repertoires with fewer than 30,000 or more than 120,000 public chains were excluded, along with five repertoires with anomalous nucleotide sharing. TCRdb retrieved this table from immuneACCESS and kept in-frame rearrangements only. Not all clones are present; in checked studies, unresolved V genes account for under half, and no reason is known for the remainder. V, J and clone size are taken as reported in that table, and D and trimming were inferred from the DNA itself. Recorded for this sample are around 150,000 clones; more than 65% of them occurred a single time. Less than 3.5% of the sample is taken by the ten largest.

The CDR3 runs 16 residues from the cysteine to the phenylalanine. Just the 48-base CDR3 DNA is kept, in frame starting at base 1. CDR1 is given as SEHNR and CDR2 as FQNEAQ, both from the germline V gene (reference sequence). V trim: 0 bases; J trim: 1 base; unmatched bases: 3. In regard to this clone: Its antigen is currently not known. Per-base qualities were not stored, and no clone one base away is much larger.

The cohort consisted of 600 or so healthy bone marrow donors. At the time of sampling, all cohort members were nominally healthy, though unrecorded immune exposures were likely present. The donor tested CMV seropositive, placing the donor among the 250 to 300 seropositive members of the cohort. A peripheral blood sample was collected from each donor, and TCR beta sequencing was performed on peripheral blood mononuclear cells. Genomic DNA was extracted from the blood cell samples with the Qiagen DNeasy Blood Extraction Kit. The sequencing input was PBMCs. The sequence joins TRBV7-9 to TRBJ2-7, with 10 central nucleotides matching TRBD2. This TCR derives from a woman aged 40 to 55 in good health and CMV-seropositive. The DNA is as follows: TGTGCCAGCAGCTTAGCCCTAGCGGGGGTATCCTACGAGCAGTACTTC. It encodes CASSLALAGVSYEQYF.